This TCR beta chain was profiled in a study of T cells in Graves' hyperthyroidism and ophthalmopathy. This clonotype appeared many times. Amplification of TCR beta CDR3 regions was performed using RNA transcripts as template. Carried out on the TCR CDR3, a first-round RT-PCR used the HTBI primer set. TCRdb re-called the multiplex PCR reads with MiXCR, one entry per CDR3 protein. The repertoire holds 550,000 to 650,000 distinct CDR3 sequences, with approximately 14% as singletons. The CDR3 runs 14 residues. V was cut by 1 base and J by 1 base, with 7 bases left in between. The germline gives CDR1 SNHLY, CDR2 FYNNEI.

The chain links TRBV2 to TRBJ2-5; D is unclear. The source of this sequence is a woman aged 25 to 39 with Graves' hyperthyroidism that later progressed to Graves' ophthalmopathy. Sequencing used blood. As DNA, the CDR3 is TGTGCCAGCAGTGAAGGGGTAGCCCAAGAGACCCAGTACTTC. Protein: CASSEGVAQETQYF.